Below are 11 T cell receptor beta chains sequenced from a single sample in a study of T cell repertoires in cytomegalovirus infection. TCRdb used MiXCR to reprocess the reads, holding one entry per CDR3 protein. The sample shows 490,000 or so distinct CDR3 sequences, about 11% of them seen only once. The sequencing sample was made of PBMCs. Receptor source: a human donor in good health (CMV status not recorded). Some clones in this sample may be carry-over from other donors' samples.

In its sample, this clonotype was seen many times. This sequence joins TRBV5-4 and TRBJ2-1, with D possibly TRBD2 on 5 matching bases. Germline values: CDR1 SGHNT, CDR2 YYREEE (reference sequence). Deletions cut 2 bases from V and 6 bases from J, with 12 bases between. The CDR3 runs to 14 residues. DNA for the CDR3: TGTGCCAGCAGCTTAAGGCAAGGGAGCAATGAGCAGTTCTTC. It is translated as CASSLRQGSNEQFF.

The table lists this clonotype with many counts. The V and J genes are TRBV24-1 and TRBJ2-2; D is tentatively TRBD1 or TRBD2 (5 bases each). Germline V gene lookup returns CDR1 KGHDR and CDR2 SFDVKD. V dropped 4 bases and J dropped 0 bases, with 5 bases sitting between them. The CDR3 covers 14 residues. The CDR3 spells CATSEGANTGELFF. CDR3 nucleotide sequence: TGTGCCACCAGTGAGGGGGCGAACACCGGGGAGCTGTTTTTT.

This clonotype came up many times. The chain combines TRBV28 with TRBJ2-7, with D perhaps matching TRBD1 (5 bases). Germline values: CDR1 MDHEN, CDR2 SYDVKM. CDR3 length equals 12 residues. Trimming pared 4 bases from V and 6 bases from J, leaving 10 bases between. Here the CDR3 reads CASSSQGSEQYF. CDR3 nucleotide sequence: TGTGCCAGCAGTTCTCAGGGATCCGAGCAGTACTTC.

This clonotype was found once. Being one base from a much bigger clone, this may be a read error. V usage is TRBV20-1 and J usage is TRBJ1-4; 7 bases align to TRBD1. CDR1 and CDR2 (germline): DFQATT, SNEGSKA (reference sequence). The CDR3 covers 14 residues. Trimming removed 5 bases from V and 6 bases from J; junction bases left unmatched: 9. CDR3 DNA sequence: TGCAGTGCTCTGCCGGGACAGCGATATGAAAAACTGTTTTTT. Protein: CSALPGQRYEKLFF.

Ten or more counts support this clonotype. The chain is built from TRBV6-1 and TRBJ2-3, with 8 bases fitting TRBD1. V trimming: 6 bases; J trimming: 5 bases; junction bases outside the gene matches: 7. The CDR3 has 14 amino acids. CDR1 is MNHNS, CDR2 SASEGT, per germline. Here the CDR3 DNA reads TGTGCCAGCAGACGCGGACAGGGTGTAGATACGCAGTATTTT. It is translated as CASRRGQGVDTQYF.

On this clonotype itself: A much more abundant neighbour one base away suggests this may be a read error. The chain employs TRBV12-3 or TRBV12-4 and TRBJ2-3; D gene ambiguous. The CDR3 covers 15 residues. DNA for the CDR3: TGTGCCAGCAGTCCCTTGGCTCTTAGCACAGATACGCTGTATTTT. It encodes CASSPLALSTDTLYF.

This clonotype occurred many times. This rearrangement joins TRBV7-6 to TRBJ1-5; D perhaps matches TRBD1 (5 bases). V dropped 1 base and J dropped 2 bases, with 15 bases sitting between them. Germline CDR1 SGHVS, CDR2 FNYEAQ. The CDR3 totals 17 residues. CDR3 nucleotides: TGTGCCAGCAGCTTAGGGGGGGACGTATATGGCAATCAGCCCCAGCATTTT. Protein product: CASSLGGDVYGNQPQHF.

In its sample, this clonotype was seen many times. V and J are TRBV7-2 and TRBJ1-2; D is unresolved. The CDR3 runs 11 residues. V dropped 7 bases and J dropped 2 bases, with 5 bases sitting between them. Looked up from germline, CDR1 is SGHTA and CDR2 is FQGNSA. Here the CDR3 reads CASNRNYGYTF. The DNA of the CDR3 is TGTGCCAGCAACCGAAACTATGGCTACACCTTC.

This clonotype came up many times. The germline gene is not matched at one end of the junction; a read error may be the cause. This chain connects TRBV28 to TRBJ2-1; 12 nucleotides align to TRBD2. This CDR3 comprises 14 residues. Germline assignment: CDR1 MDHEN and CDR2 SYDVKM. The CDR3: CASSFSLGLAGVHF. CDR3 DNA: TGTGCCAGCAGTTTCTCATTGGGACTAGCGGGCGTTCACTTC.

In this sample, this clonotype turned up many times. The rearrangement links TRBV20-1 to TRBJ1-1; D not certain. V was trimmed by 2 bases and J by 1 base, leaving 17 bases between them. This CDR3 has 16 residues. Looked up from germline, CDR1 is DFQATT and CDR2 is SNEGSKA (reference sequence). The CDR3 DNA sequence: TGCAGTGCTAGAAGGTTGGGAACCCTGGGGAACACTGAAGCTTTCTTT. Residues: CSARRLGTLGNTEAFF.

Of note for this clonotype: A much larger clone lies one base from this, so it may be a read error. The chain has TRBV6-5 and TRBJ1-1, with TRBD1 matching 7 bases. This CDR3 is built from 17 residues. Germline CDR1 MNHEY, CDR2 SVGAGI. DNA for the CDR3: TGTGCCAGCAGTTACGGGGGGACAGAGACGGTAAACACTGAAGCTTCCTTT. The encoded protein is CASSYGGTETVNTEASF.